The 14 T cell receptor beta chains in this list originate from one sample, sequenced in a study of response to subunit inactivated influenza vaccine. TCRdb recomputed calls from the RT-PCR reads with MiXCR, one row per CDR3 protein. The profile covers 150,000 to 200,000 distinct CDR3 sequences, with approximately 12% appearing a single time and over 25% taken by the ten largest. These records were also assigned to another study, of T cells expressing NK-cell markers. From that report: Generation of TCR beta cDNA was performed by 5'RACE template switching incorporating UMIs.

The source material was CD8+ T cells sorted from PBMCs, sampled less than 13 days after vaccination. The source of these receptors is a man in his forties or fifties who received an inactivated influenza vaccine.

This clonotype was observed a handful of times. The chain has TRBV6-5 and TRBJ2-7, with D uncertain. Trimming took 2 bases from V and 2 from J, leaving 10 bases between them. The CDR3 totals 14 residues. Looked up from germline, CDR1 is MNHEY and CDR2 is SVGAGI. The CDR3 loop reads CASSYDQATYEQYF. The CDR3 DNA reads TGTGCCAGCAGTTACGACCAGGCGACCTACGAGCAGTACTTC.

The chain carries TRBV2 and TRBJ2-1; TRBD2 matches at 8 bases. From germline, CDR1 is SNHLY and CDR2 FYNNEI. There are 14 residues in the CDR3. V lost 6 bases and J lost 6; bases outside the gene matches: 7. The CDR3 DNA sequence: TGTGCCAGCAGGCGGGCGGGGGGACGCAATGAGCAGTTCTTC. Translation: CASRRAGGRNEQFF.

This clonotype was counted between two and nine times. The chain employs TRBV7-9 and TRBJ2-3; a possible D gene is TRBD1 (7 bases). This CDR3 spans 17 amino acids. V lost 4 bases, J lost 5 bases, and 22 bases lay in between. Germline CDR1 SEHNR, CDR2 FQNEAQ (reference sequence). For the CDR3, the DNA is TGTGCCAGCAGCTCAGGGGGGACAGTCCGATGGGAAGATACGCAGTATTTT. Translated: CASSSGGTVRWEDTQYF.

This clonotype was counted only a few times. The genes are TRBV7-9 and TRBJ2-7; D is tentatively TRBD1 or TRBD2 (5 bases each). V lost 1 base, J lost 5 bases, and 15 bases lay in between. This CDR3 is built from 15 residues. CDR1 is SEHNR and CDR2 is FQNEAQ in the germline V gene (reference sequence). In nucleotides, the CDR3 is TGTGCCAGCAGCTTAGTTCTGGCAGGGACCGACGAGCAGTACTTC. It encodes CASSLVLAGTDEQYF.

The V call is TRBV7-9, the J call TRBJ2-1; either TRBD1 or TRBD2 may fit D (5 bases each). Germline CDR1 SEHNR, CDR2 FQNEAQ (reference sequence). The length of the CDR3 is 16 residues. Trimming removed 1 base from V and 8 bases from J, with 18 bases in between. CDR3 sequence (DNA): TGTGCCAGCAGCTTAGAGAGAGGTTCCGGGGACGATGAGCAGTTCTTC. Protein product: CASSLERGSGDDEQFF.

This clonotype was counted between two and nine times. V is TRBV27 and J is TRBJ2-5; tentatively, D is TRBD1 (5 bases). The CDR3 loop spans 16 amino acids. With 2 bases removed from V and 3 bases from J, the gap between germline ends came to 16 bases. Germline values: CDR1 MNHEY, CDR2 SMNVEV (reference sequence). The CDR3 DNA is TGTGCCAGCAGTTTACCGCGCGCAGGGTGTGAAGAGACCCAGTACTTC. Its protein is CASSLPRAGCEETQYF.

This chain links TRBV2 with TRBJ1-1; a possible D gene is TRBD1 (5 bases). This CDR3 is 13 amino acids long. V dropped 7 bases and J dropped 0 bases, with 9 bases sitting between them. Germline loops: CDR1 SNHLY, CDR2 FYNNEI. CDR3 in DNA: TGTGCCAGCACCGAGGGGTTGAACACTGAAGCTTTCTTT. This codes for CASTEGLNTEAFF.

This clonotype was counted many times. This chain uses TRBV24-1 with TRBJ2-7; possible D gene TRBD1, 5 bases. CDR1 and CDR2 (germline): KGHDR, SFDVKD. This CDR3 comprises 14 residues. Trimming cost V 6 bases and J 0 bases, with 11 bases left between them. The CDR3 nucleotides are TGTGCCACCAGTTGGTCAGGGCGCTCCTACGAGCAGTACTTC. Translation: CATSWSGRSYEQYF.

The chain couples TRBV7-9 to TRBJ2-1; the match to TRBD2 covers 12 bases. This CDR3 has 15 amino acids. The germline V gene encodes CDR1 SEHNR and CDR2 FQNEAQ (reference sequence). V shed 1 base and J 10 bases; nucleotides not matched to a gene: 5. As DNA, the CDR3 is TGTGCCAGCAGCTTAGTTTCTAGCGGGGGGGCGGAGCAGTTCTTC. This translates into CASSLVSSGGAEQFF.

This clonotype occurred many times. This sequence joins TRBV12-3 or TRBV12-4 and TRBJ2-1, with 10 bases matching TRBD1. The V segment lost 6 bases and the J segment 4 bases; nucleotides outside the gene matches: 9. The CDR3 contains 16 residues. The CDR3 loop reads CASSPTGGQGYNEQFF. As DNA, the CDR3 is TGTGCCAGCAGCCCAACCGGGGGACAGGGGTACAATGAGCAGTTCTTC.

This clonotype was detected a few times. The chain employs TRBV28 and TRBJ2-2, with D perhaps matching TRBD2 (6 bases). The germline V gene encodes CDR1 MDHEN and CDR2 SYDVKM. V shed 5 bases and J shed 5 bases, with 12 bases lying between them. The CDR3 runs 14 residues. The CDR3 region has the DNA TGTGCCAGCAGTCAGGGACTGGTTACCGGGGAGCTGTTTTTT. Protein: CASSQGLVTGELFF.

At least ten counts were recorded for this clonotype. The CDR3 is CASSSPDRGIDEQYF. The CDR3 nucleotides are TGTGCCAGCAGCTCACCAGACAGGGGGATCGACGAGCAGTACTTC. J is TRBJ2-7 and V is TRBV5-5, with 9 bases matching TRBD1. This CDR3 has 15 residues. The germline gives CDR1 SGHKS, CDR2 YYEKEE (reference sequence). V lost 3 bases to trimming and J lost 5 bases; unmatched junction nucleotides: 9.

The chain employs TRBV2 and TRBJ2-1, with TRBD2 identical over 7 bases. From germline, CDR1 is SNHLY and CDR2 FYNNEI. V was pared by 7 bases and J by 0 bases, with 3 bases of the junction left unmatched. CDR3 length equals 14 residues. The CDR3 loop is CASTGGSSYNEQFF. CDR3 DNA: TGTGCCAGCACGGGCGGGAGCTCCTACAATGAGCAGTTCTTC.

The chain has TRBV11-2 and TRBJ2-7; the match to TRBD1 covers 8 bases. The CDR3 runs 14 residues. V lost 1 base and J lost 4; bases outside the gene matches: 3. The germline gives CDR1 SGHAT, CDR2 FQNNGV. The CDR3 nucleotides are TGTGCCAGCAGCTTAGGGACAGGGATTTACGAGCAGTACTTC. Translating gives CASSLGTGIYEQYF. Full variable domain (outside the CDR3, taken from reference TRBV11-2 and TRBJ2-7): EAGVAQSPRYKIIEKRQSVAFWCNPISGHATLYWYQQILGQGPKLLIQFQNNGVVDDSQLPKDRFSAERLKGVDSTLKIQPAKLEDSAVYLCASSLGTGIYEQYFGPGTRLTVT.